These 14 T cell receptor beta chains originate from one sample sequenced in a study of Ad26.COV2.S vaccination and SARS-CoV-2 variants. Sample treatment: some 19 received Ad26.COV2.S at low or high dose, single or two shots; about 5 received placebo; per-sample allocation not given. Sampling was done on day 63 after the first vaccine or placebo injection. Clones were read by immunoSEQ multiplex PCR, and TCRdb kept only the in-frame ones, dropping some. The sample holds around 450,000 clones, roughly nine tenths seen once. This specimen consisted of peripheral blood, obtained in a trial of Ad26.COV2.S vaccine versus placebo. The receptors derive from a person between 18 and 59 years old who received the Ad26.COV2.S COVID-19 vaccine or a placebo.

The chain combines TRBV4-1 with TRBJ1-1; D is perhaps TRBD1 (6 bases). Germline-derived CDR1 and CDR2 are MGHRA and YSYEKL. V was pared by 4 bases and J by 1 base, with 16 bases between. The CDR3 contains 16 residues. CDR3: CASSPPGQKTNTEAFF. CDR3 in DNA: TGCGCCAGCAGCCCCCCGGGACAAAAAACGAACACTGAAGCTTTCTTT.

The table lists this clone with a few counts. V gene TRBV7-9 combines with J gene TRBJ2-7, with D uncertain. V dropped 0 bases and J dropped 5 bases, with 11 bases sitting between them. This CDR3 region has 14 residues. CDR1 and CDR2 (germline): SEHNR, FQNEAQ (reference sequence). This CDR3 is CASSLATAYHEQYF. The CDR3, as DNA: TGTGCCAGCAGCTTAGCCACAGCATACCACGAGCAGTACTTC.

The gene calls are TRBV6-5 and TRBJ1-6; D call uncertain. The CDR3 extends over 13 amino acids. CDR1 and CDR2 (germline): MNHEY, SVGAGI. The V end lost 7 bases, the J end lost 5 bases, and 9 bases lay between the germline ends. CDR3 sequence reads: CASKGVDNSPLHF. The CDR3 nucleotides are TGTGCCAGCAAGGGAGTTGATAATTCACCCCTCCACTTT.

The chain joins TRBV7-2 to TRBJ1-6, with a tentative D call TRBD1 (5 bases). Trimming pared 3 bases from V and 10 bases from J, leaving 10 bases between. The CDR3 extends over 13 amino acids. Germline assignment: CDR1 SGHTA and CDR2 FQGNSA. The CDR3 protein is CASSFGGGSPLHF. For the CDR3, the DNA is TGTGCCAGCAGCTTCGGGGGTGGATCACCCCTCCACTTT.

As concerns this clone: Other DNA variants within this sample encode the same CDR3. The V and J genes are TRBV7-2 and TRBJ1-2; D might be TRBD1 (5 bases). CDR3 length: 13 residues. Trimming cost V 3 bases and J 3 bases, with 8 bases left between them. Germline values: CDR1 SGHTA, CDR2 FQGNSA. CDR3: CASSFDRDYGYTF. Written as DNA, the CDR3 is TGTGCCAGCAGCTTTGACAGAGACTATGGCTACACCTTC.

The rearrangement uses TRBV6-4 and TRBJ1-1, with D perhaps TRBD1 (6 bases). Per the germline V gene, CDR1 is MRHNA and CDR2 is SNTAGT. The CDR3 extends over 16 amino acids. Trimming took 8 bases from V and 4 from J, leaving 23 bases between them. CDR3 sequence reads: CASASGAGAGITEAFF. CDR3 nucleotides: TGTGCCAGCGCCTCCGGGGCAGGGGCGGGTATCACTGAAGCTTTCTTT.

The CDR3 DNA sequence: TGTGCCAGCGAAGACGGACAGGACCTAGGTTTCCAGCATTTT. Residues: CASEDGQDLGFQHF. The chain has TRBV28 and TRBJ1-5; 7 bases match TRBD1. This CDR3 contains 14 residues. Germline lookup yields CDR1 MDHEN and CDR2 SYDVKM. The trim removed 8 bases at V and 12 bases at J, leaving 16 bases unmatched.

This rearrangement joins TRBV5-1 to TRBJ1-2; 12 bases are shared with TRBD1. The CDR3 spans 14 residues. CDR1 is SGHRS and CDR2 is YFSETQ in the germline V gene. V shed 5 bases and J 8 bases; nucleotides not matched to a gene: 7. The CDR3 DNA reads TGCGCCAGCAGACCGGGGACAGGGGGCCGGGGCTACACCTTC. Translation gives CASRPGTGGRGYTF.

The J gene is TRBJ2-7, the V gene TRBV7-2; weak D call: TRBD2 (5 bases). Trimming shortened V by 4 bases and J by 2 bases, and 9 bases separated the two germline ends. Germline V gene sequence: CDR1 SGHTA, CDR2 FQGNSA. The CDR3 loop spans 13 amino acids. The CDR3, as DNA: TGTGCCAGCAGCTCGGGGTGGGCCTACGAGCAGTACTTC. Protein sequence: CASSSGWAYEQYF.

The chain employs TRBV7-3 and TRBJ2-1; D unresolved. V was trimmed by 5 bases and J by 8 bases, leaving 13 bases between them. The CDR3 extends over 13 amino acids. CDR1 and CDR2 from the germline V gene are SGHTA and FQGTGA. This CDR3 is CASSLRSADEQFF. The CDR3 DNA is TGTGCCAGCAGCCTTAGGTCGGCGGATGAGCAGTTCTTC.

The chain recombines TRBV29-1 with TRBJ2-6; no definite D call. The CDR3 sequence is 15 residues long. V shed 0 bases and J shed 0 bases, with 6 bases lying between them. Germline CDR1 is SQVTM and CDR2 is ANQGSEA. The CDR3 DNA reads TGCAGCGTTGAAGAGTTCAACTCTGGGGCCAACGTCCTGACTTTC. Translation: CSVEEFNSGANVLTF. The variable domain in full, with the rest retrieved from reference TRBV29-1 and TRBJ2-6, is SAVISQKPSRDICQRGTSLTIQCQVDSQVTMMFWYRQQPGQSLTLIATANQGSEATYESGFVIDKFPISRPNLTFSTLTVSNMSPEDSSIYLCSVEEFNSGANVLTFGAGSRLTVL.

The CDR3 DNA reads as TGTGCCAGCAGCTTTCGAGGGGGAGAGACCCAGTACTTC. Protein product: CASSFRGGETQYF. The chain has TRBV5-6 and TRBJ2-5; a possible D gene is TRBD1 (6 bases). The germline V gene encodes CDR1 SGHDT and CDR2 YYEEEE. The length of the CDR3 is 13 residues. V shed 2 bases and J shed 4 bases, with 9 bases lying between them. The whole variable domain, remainder taken from reference TRBV5-6 and TRBJ2-5, is DAGVTQSPTHLIKTRGQQVTLRCSPKSGHDTVSWYQQALGQGPQFIFQYYEEEERQRGNFPDRFSGHQFPNYSSELNVNALLLGDSALYLCASSFRGGETQYFGPGTRLLVL.

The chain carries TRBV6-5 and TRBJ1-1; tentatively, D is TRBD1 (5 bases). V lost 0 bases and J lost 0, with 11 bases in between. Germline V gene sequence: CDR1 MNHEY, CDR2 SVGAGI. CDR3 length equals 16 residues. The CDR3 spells CASSYSMGRVNTEAFF. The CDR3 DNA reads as TGTGCCAGCAGTTACTCGATGGGGCGGGTGAACACTGAAGCTTTCTTT.

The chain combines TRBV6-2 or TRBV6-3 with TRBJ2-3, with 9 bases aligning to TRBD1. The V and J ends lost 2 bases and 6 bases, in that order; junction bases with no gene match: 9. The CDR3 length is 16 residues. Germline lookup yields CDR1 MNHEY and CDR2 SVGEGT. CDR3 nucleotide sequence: TGTGCCAGCAGTTACCAAAACAGGGGGCGATCCGATACGCAGTATTTT. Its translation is CASSYQNRGRSDTQYF.